This TCR beta chain was identified in a study of OX40 agonist ivuxolimab in advanced cancers. A note on the overall study: The costimulatory receptor OX40 (CD134) was targeted by ivuxolimab, a fully human IgG2 agonistic monoclonal antibody. Intravenous ivuxolimab was administered to patients every 2 weeks at six dose levels: 0.01, 0.1, 0.3, 1.5, 3 and 10 mg/kg. Of the approximately 50 dose-escalation patients, hepatocellular carcinoma was present in about 20, melanoma in roughly 15, renal cell carcinoma in 9 and head and neck cancer in 9. The dose-escalation cohort was about 86% male with a mean age of roughly 60 years, ranging from roughly 20 to 85. Patients were allowed to have had prior anti-PD-1, anti-PD-L1 or anti-CTLA-4 therapy, and 30% to 40% of the dose-escalation patients had previously received checkpoint inhibitors. Three dose-escalation patients achieved partial responses, one with hepatocellular carcinoma and two with cutaneous melanoma. The purpose of peripheral TCRbeta sequencing was to test whether ivuxolimab changed TCR sequence diversity and led to clonal T-cell expansion. The paper covers the monotherapy dose-escalation part of the phase I ivuxolimab trial, which included N ≈ 50 patients. Study-level results and caveats: The antigen specificity of the clonally expanded peripheral T cells was not determined. In the 0.1-3.0 mg/kg groups, partial responders had among the lowest normalized peripheral clonal expansion, particularly in CD8+ T cells. After ivuxolimab, CD8+ T cells had more expanded clones than CD4+ T cells on average. Low levels of normalized T-cell clonal expansion were also seen in some patients who did not respond. Clonal expansion of both CD4+ and CD8+ blood T cells was observed from baseline to week 6 at doses 0.1 to 3.0 mg/kg.

A note on this clone: Its antigen is unknown. It has no much larger one-base neighbor in the sample; base qualities were not kept.

The trial excluded patients who had a history of autoimmune disease or were on systemic immunosuppression. Peripheral blood for TCR sequencing was drawn from every dose cohort at baseline, at cycle 4 day 1 and at cycle 7 day 1. Samples came from an open-label, multicenter, first-in-human phase I dose-escalation trial of ivuxolimab. Adults with locally advanced or metastatic melanoma, renal cell carcinoma, hepatocellular carcinoma or head and neck squamous cell carcinoma were enrolled in the trial. Before TCR sequencing, CD4+ T cells and CD8+ T cells were sorted from peripheral blood as separate populations. To sequence the TCRbeta CDR3 region, genomic DNA was isolated from the sorted cells. The immunoSEQ Assay was used to sequence the TCRbeta CDR3 regions. In its TCRdb copy, this immuneACCESS table keeps in-frame sequences only and misses some clones. Where compared with another copy, unresolved V genes explain less than half of these, and the others have no known cause. This sample has about 88,000 clones in its table, and more than 80% of those were observed once. Of the sample, about 0.2% falls within the top ten clones.

The CDR3 spans 17 residues, from the cysteine through the phenylalanine. The CDR3 DNA has 51 bases and is translated from base 1. Sequences MNHEY (CDR1) and SMNVEV (CDR2) are obtained from the germline V gene (reference sequence). V has 1 base trimmed and J has 0 bases trimmed; junction bases matching no gene number 3. The clonotype originates from an adult with an advanced solid tumor such as melanoma, head and neck, liver or kidney cancer. This sequence uses TRBV27 and TRBJ2-3; 11 nucleotides in the junction match TRBD2. Sequencing used CD4+ or CD8+ T cells sorted from blood, obtained in a trial of the OX40 agonist ivuxolimab. The sequenced DNA is TGTGCCAGCAGTTTATGGGTAGCGGGGGGGAGCACAGATACGCAGTATTTT. It translates to CASSLWVAGGSTDTQYF.